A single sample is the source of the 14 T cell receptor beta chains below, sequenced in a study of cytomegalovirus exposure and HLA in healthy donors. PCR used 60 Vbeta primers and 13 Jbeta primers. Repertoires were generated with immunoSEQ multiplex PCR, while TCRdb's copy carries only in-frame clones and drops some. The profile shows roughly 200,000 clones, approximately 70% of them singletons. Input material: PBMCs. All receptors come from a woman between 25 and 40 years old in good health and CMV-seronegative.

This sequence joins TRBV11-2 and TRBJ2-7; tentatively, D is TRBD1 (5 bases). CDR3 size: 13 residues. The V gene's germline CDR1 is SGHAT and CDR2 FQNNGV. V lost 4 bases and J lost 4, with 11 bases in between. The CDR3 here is CASSSGPGYEQYF. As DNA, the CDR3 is TGTGCCAGCAGCTCCGGACCAGGGTACGAGCAGTACTTC.

The CDR3: CASSITSGRAGEQFF. CDR3 coding DNA: TGTGCCAGTAGTATAACTAGCGGGAGGGCCGGTGAGCAGTTCTTC. The chain is built from TRBV19 and TRBJ2-1; 13 nucleotides align to TRBD2. The ends lost 2 bases at V and 9 bases at J; junction bases unmatched: 4. Germline CDR1 and CDR2: LNHDA and SQIVND (reference sequence). The CDR3 runs 15 residues. Full variable domain (rest looked up from reference TRBV19 and TRBJ2-1): DGGITQSPKYLFRKEGQNVTLSCEQNLNHDAMYWYRQDPGQGLRLIYYSQIVNDFQKGDIAEGYSVSREKKESFPLTVTSAQKNPTAFYLCASSITSGRAGEQFFGPGTRLTVL.

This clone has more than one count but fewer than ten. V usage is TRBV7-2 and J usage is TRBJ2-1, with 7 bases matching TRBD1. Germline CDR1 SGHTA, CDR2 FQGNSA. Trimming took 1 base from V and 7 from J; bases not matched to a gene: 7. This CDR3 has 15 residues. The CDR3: CASSLGPGGTNEQFF. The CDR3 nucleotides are TGTGCCAGCAGCTTAGGACCAGGGGGTACAAATGAGCAGTTCTTC.

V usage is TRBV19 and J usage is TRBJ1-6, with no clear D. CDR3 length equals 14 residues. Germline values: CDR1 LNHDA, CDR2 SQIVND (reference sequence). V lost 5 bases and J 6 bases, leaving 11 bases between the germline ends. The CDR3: CASSLRARNSPLHF. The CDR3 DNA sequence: TGTGCCAGTAGTTTGAGGGCACGTAATTCACCCCTCCACTTT.

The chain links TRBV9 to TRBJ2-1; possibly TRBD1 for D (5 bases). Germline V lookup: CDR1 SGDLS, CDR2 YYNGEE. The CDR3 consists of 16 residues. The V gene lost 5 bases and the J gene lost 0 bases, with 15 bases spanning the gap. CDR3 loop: CASSKGAESSYNEQFF. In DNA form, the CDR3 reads TGTGCCAGCAGTAAAGGGGCGGAGAGCTCCTACAATGAGCAGTTCTTC.

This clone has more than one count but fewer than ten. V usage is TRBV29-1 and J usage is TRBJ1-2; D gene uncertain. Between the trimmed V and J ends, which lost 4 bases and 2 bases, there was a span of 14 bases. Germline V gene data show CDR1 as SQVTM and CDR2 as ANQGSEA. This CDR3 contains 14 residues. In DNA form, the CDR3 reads TGCAGCGTTGCGGTTCTGGGCGCCAACTATGGCTACACCTTC. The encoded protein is CSVAVLGANYGYTF.

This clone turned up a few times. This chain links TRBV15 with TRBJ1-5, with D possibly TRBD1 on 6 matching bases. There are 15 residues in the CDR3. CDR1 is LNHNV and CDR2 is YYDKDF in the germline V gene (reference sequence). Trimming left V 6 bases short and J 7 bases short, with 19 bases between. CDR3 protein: CATRAGGPPSQPQHF. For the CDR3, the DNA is TGTGCCACCAGGGCGGGGGGGCCACCATCCCAGCCCCAGCATTTT.

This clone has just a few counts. CDR3 region: CASSPRLAGSPTGELFF. In DNA form, the CDR3 reads TGCGCCAGCAGCCCCCGACTAGCGGGATCCCCAACCGGGGAGCTGTTTTTT. The chain has TRBV5-1 and TRBJ2-2, with TRBD2 matching 11 bases. The CDR3 has 17 residues. Germline assignment: CDR1 SGHRS and CDR2 YFSETQ. V was pared by 4 bases and J by 5 bases, with 10 bases of the junction left unmatched. Full variable domain (rest looked up from reference TRBV5-1 and TRBJ2-2): KAGVTQTPRYLIKTRGQQVTLSCSPISGHRSVSWYQQTPGQGLQFLFEYFSETQRNKGNFPGRFSGRQFSNSRSEMNVSTLELGDSALYLCASSPRLAGSPTGELFFGEGSRLTVL.

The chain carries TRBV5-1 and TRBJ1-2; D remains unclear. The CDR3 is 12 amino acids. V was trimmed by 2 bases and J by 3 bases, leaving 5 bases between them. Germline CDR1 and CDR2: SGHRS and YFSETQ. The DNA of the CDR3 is TGCGCCAGCAGCTTAACGGACTATGGCTACACCTTC. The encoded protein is CASSLTDYGYTF.

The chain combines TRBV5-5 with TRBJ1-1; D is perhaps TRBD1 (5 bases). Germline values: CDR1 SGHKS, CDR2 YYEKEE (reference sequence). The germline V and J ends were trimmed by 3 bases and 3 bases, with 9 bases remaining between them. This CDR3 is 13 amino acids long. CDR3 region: CASSSRGDTEAFF. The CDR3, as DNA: TGTGCCAGCAGCTCACGGGGGGACACTGAAGCTTTCTTT.

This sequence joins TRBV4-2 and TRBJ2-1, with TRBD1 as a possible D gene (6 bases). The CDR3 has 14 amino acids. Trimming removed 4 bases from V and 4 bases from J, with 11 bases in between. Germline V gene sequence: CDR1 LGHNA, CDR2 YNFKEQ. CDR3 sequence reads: CASSPAQGYNEQFF. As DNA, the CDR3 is TGTGCCAGCAGCCCAGCCCAGGGGTACAATGAGCAGTTCTTC.

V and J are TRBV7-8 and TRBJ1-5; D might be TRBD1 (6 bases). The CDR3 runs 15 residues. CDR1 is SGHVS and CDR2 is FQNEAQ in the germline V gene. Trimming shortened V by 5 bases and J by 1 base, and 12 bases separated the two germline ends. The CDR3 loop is CASSKGGMSNQPQHF. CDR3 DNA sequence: TGTGCCAGCAGCAAGGGGGGGATGAGCAATCAGCCCCAGCATTTT.

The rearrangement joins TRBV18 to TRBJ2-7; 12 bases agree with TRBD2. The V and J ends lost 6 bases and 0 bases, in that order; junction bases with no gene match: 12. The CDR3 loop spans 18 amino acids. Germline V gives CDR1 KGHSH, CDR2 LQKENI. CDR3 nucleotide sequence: TGTGCCAGCTCGCCTGCCGGGACTAGCGGGTCTAGCTCCTACGAGCAGTACTTC. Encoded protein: CASSPAGTSGSSSYEQYF.

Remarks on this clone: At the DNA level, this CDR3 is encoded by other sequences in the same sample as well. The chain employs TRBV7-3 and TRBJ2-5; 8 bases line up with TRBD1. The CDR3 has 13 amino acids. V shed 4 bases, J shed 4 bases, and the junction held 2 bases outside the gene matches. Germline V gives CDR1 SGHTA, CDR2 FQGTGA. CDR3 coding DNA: TGTGCCAGCAGCTCCGGACAGGGAGAGACCCAGTACTTC. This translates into CASSSGQGETQYF.